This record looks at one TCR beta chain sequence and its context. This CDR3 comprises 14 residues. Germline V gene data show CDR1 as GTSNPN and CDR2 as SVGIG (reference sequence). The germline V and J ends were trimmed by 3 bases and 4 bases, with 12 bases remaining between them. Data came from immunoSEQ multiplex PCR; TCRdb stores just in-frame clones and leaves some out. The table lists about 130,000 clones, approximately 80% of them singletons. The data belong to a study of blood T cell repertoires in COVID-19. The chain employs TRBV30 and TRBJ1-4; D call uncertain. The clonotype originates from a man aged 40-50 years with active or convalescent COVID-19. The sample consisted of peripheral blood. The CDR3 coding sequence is TGTGCCTGGAGCCTTGCTCGGTTTAATGAAAAACTGTTTTTT. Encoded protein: CAWSLARFNEKLFF. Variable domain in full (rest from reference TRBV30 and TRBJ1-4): SQTIHQWPATLVQPVGSPLSLECTVEGTSNPNLYWYRQAAGRGLQLLFYSVGIGQISSEVPQNLSASRPQDRQFILSSKKLLLSDSGFYLCAWSLARFNEKLFFGSGTQLSVL.